The clone carrying this T cell receptor (beta chain) was detected a few times. PCR was performed a second time for roughly 7 to 12 cycles using a sample-barcoded 5' primer and a J-beta primer mix. Every cDNA molecule bore a tag from a template-switch adaptor containing 12 random nucleotides. TCRdb recomputed calls from the 5' RACE reads with MiXCR, one row per CDR3 protein. The table shows around 800,000 distinct CDR3 sequences, with more than 25% occurring only once. The sample originates from a study of blood T cells in healthy people across ages. For the study at large: Capture by template switching was about one barcoded beta molecule per two T cells.

Per-sample PBMC isolation yielded at least 6 million cells. Germline lookup yields CDR1 DFQATT and CDR2 SNEGSKA (reference sequence). The CDR3 is 14 residues long. V trimming: 6 bases; J trimming: 6 bases; junction bases outside the gene matches: 12. These same records also appear under a second study, on T cells of mothers and their children. That paper notes: Per child, around 3 million TCR beta CDR3 reads were obtained, against over 8.5 million per mother.

The source is a boy under 18 in good health. Sequenced material: blood. The genes are TRBV20-1 and TRBJ1-2; TRBD1 aligns across 8 bases. CDR3 DNA: TGCAGTGCCCCCAAGACAGGGGCACAAAATGGCTACACCTTC. Its translation is CSAPKTGAQNGYTF.